The rows below give T cell receptor beta chains drawn from one sample of a study of neurological immune-mediated disorders. TCRdb passed the 5' RACE reads through MiXCR, listing each CDR3 protein once. The profile shows 57,000 or so distinct CDR3 sequences, more than 7.5% of them singletons. The sequencing input was PBMCs. These receptors all come from a man younger than 40 in good health. Both conserved end residues are part of each CDR3. Each record gives: CDR3 DNA, CDR3 protein, clone size, D gene, V gene, J gene. A D gene is named only where the DNA matches it firmly. Some rows mark clone size as missing; the rest say once, few, many or name a class of expanded clone.

TGCGCCAGCAGGGGAGGGCAGCACACAGATACGCAGTATTTT,CASRGGQHTDTQYF,.,TRBD2,TRBV5-1,TRBJ2-3
TGCAGCGTTAGTAGGAACACTGAAGCTTTCTTT,CSVSRNTEAFF,many,.,TRBV29-1,TRBJ1-1
TGTGCCAGCAGCCGAGACGACCCGACTAGCGGGAGGATGACAGATACGCAGTATTTT,CASSRDDPTSGRMTDTQYF,many,TRBD2,TRBV9,TRBJ2-3
TGTGCCAGCAGCTTAGGGGGCGGGAAGGTTGCCAAAAACATTCAGTACTTC,CASSLGGGKVAKNIQYF,many,.,TRBV7-2,TRBJ2-4
TGCGCCAGCAGCTTGGAAAGAAGCAGCAGCGAGCAGTACTTC,CASSLERSSSEQYF,many,.,TRBV5-1,TRBJ2-7
TGTGCCAGTATCTCGTCGGTCGTACTAGCGGAAACCTACGAGCAGTACTTC,CASISSVVLAETYEQYF,many,TRBD2,TRBV6-1,TRBJ2-7
TGTGCCAGCAGCCTACCCCCCGGGAGGTCTAGCACAGATACGCAGTATTTT,CASSLPPGRSSTDTQYF,many,TRBD2,TRBV12-3/TRBV12-4,TRBJ2-3
TGTGCCAGCAGTTTTGGTCCGGCTGATGGCTACACCTTC,CASSFGPADGYTF,few,.,TRBV12-3/TRBV12-4,TRBJ1-2
TGTGCCAGCAGTTCCCAGCGACAGACGAACACTGAAGCTTTCTTT,CASSSQRQTNTEAFF,.,.,TRBV6-6,TRBJ1-1
TGTGCCAGCAGTCCGGGACTCTCCAATGAGCAGTTCTTC,CASSPGLSNEQFF,many,.,TRBV12-3/TRBV12-4,TRBJ2-1
TGCGCCAGCAGCCTACTGGCCAGCGGGAGTTCAGATACGCAGTTCTTC,CASSLLASGSSDTQFF,.,TRBD2,TRBV5-1,TRBJ2-1
TGCAGTTCGGGAGCGGGAGATCCAGATACGCAGTATTTT,CSSGAGDPDTQYF,.,TRBD2,TRBV20-1,TRBJ2-3
TGCAGCGTTCAGGTTAATGAGCAGTTCTTC,CSVQVNEQFF,many,.,TRBV29-1,TRBJ2-1
TGTGCCACCAGTGAGGGAGTCGGTTCGACGGCCAACGTCCTGACTTTC,CATSEGVGSTANVLTF,many,.,TRBV24-1,TRBJ2-6
TGCAGTGCTAGAGATCTCGTCGTTCCCTCCTACGAGCAGTACTTC,CSARDLVVPSYEQYF,many,.,TRBV20-1,TRBJ2-7
TGTGCCAGTGGACCAGGCGGACCGTACGAGCAGTACTTC,CASGPGGPYEQYF,many,.,TRBV27,TRBJ2-7
TGTGCCAGCAGCGTAGACATCTCGGCAAACGAGCAGTACTTC,CASSVDISANEQYF,many,.,TRBV9,TRBJ2-7
TGCAGTGCTTCACCGGGACTCCTATTAGGGACCGGGGAGCTGTTTTTT,CSASPGLLLGTGELFF,many,.,TRBV20-1,TRBJ2-2
TGCAGTGCCCCCCGGTATAGTAGTATTCCAGATACGCAGTATTTT,CSAPRYSSIPDTQYF,many,.,TRBV20-1,TRBJ2-3
TGTGCCAGCAGCCGTCCCGGGACCTCTCACTACAATGAGCAGTTCTTC,CASSRPGTSHYNEQFF,many,.,TRBV3-1,TRBJ2-1
TGTGCCAGCAGCCGGACAGGAACGTATGGCTACACCTTC,CASSRTGTYGYTF,.,TRBD1,TRBV3-1,TRBJ1-2
TGTGCCAGCAGTGAAGGCAGGACAGATACGCAGTATTTT,CASSEGRTDTQYF,.,.,TRBV2,TRBJ2-3
TGCAGTGCTAGGGGACTAGCGGGAGGTGGTGAGCAGTTCTTC,CSARGLAGGGEQFF,many,TRBD2,TRBV20-1,TRBJ2-1
TGTGCCAGCAGGCCTATCGTGGGAGGGAACGAGCAGTACTTC,CASRPIVGGNEQYF,medium-sized,TRBD2,TRBV28,TRBJ2-7
TGTGCCAGCAGATCCCCTGCTCTAGCGGGATTCGGGGTCCGCTACGAGCAGTACTTC,CASRSPALAGFGVRYEQYF,many,TRBD2,TRBV27,TRBJ2-7
TGTGCCAGCGGAGAATTTCAGCCCCAGCATTTT,CASGEFQPQHF,many,.,TRBV6-1,TRBJ1-5
TGTGCCTGGAGTGCGACGGGCGGCACCGGGGAGCTGTTTTTT,CAWSATGGTGELFF,many,.,TRBV30,TRBJ2-2
TGCGCCAGCAGCCCGGGGGAGCGGGCCGGGGAAAAACTGTTTTTT,CASSPGERAGEKLFF,many,.,TRBV5-1,TRBJ1-4
TGTGCCAGCACCGAGGACGAAAACACCATATATTTT,CASTEDENTIYF,many,.,TRBV28,TRBJ1-3
TGCAGTGCTAGAGATCTTAGGACTAGCGCTTACAATGAGCAGTTCTTC,CSARDLRTSAYNEQFF,many,TRBD2,TRBV20-1,TRBJ2-1